The 16 T cell receptor beta chains in this list originate from one sample, sequenced in a study of cytomegalovirus exposure and HLA in healthy donors. Primers: 60 Vbeta forward and 13 Jbeta reverse. Assay used: immunoSEQ multiplex PCR; TCRdb lists only in-frame clones, some missing. The table records about 200,000 clones, 79% of them present only once. The sample was PBMCs. These receptors were collected from a girl aged 5-17 years in good health and CMV-seropositive.

The rearrangement joins TRBV30 to TRBJ1-2; no definite D call. The V gene lost 5 bases and the J gene lost 4 bases, with 11 bases spanning the gap. This CDR3 region has 12 residues. Germline V gives CDR1 GTSNPN, CDR2 SVGIG (reference sequence). The CDR3 bases are TGTGCCTGGGAGGGTTCGCGCTATGGCTACACCTTC. Translation: CAWEGSRYGYTF.

V gene TRBV19 combines with J gene TRBJ1-2; possible D gene TRBD1, 6 bases. V was pared by 5 bases and J by 0 bases, with 13 bases between. The CDR3 contains 15 residues. Per the germline V gene, CDR1 is LNHDA and CDR2 is SQIVND (reference sequence). CDR3 loop: CASSGGSISNYGYTF. As DNA, the CDR3 is TGTGCCAGTAGTGGGGGCAGCATCTCTAACTATGGCTACACCTTC.

V and J are TRBV7-8 and TRBJ2-3; D is possibly TRBD1 (5 bases). This CDR3 spans 15 amino acids. CDR1 is SGHVS, CDR2 FQNEAQ, per germline. V was trimmed by 1 base and J by 3 bases, leaving 11 bases between them. CDR3 bases: TGTGCCAGCAGCTTAGAGGGCAGGGTGACAGATACGCAGTATTTT. Encoded protein: CASSLEGRVTDTQYF.

This chain links TRBV6-6 with TRBJ1-1; TRBD1 matches at 10 bases. The length of the CDR3 is 15 residues. Unmatched junction bases numbered 3, after V lost 5 bases and J lost 0 bases. Germline loops: CDR1 MNHNY, CDR2 SVGAGI (reference sequence). CDR3 sequence: CASSGQGVLNTEAFF. The CDR3 DNA follows: TGTGCCAGCAGTGGACAGGGGGTCCTGAACACTGAAGCTTTCTTT.

This chain joins TRBV30 and TRBJ2-5; 8 nucleotides agree with TRBD2. The CDR3 covers 14 residues. The junction had 10 bases not matched to a gene; V was cut back by 1 base and J by 9 bases. Germline V lookup: CDR1 GTSNPN, CDR2 SVGIG (reference sequence). The CDR3 region has the DNA TGTGCCTGGAGTGGAAACGGGGGGGCCGCGGCCCAGTACTTC. As protein: CAWSGNGGAAAQYF.

The rearrangement joins TRBV4-3 to TRBJ2-7, with TRBD2 as a possible D gene (6 bases). CDR3 length: 13 amino acids. The V end was cut by 4 bases, the J end by 3 bases, with 10 bases between. Germline values: CDR1 LGHNA, CDR2 YSLEER. CDR3 sequence: CASSRGTYYEQYF. DNA of the CDR3: TGCGCCAGCAGCCGCGGGACCTACTACGAGCAGTACTTC.

This clone has just a few counts. The chain combines TRBV7-2 with TRBJ2-3; the match to TRBD1 covers 8 bases. CDR3 length equals 14 residues. The germline CDR1 and CDR2 sequences are SGHTA and FQGNSA. The V gene end was trimmed by 5 bases and the J gene end by 4 bases; junction bases not matched to a gene: 5. Here the CDR3 reads CASSGQGRADTQYF. CDR3 DNA: TGTGCCAGCAGCGGACAGGGTCGGGCAGATACGCAGTATTTT.

This chain uses TRBV30 with TRBJ2-7; TRBD2 might be the D (6 bases). The V gene lost 2 bases and the J gene lost 6 bases, with 8 bases spanning the gap. CDR1 is GTSNPN, CDR2 SVGIG, per germline (reference sequence). The CDR3 extends over 11 amino acids. This chain's CDR3 is CAWSRGFEQYF. The CDR3 coding sequence is TGTGCCTGGAGTCGGGGGTTCGAGCAGTACTTC.

The J gene is TRBJ1-5, the V gene TRBV7-9, with D possibly matching TRBD1 (5 bases). The germline V gene encodes CDR1 SEHNR and CDR2 FQNEAQ (reference sequence). V lost 1 base to trimming and J lost 1 base, with 5 bases between them. The CDR3 is 14 amino acids. The CDR3 region has the DNA TGTGCCAGCAGCTTAGAGGGGAGCAATCAGCCCCAGCATTTT. This sequence encodes CASSLEGSNQPQHF. Complete variable domain (other parts from reference TRBV7-9 and TRBJ1-5): DTGVSQNPRHKITKRGQNVTFRCDPISEHNRLYWYRQTLGQGPEFLTYFQNEAQLEKSRLLSDRFSAERPKGSFSTLEIQRTEQGDSAMYLCASSLEGSNQPQHFGDGTRLSIL.

The rearrangement joins TRBV21-1 to TRBJ2-7; the table's D call, TRBD2, was not checked against the DNA. TRBV21-1 is assigned pseudogene status. This CDR3 is built from 14 residues. CDR3 in DNA: TGTGCCAGCAGCAAGCCCGGAGAGGGTTACGAGCAGTACTTC. Translating it yields CASSKPGEGYEQYF.

This clone turned up a few times. V gene TRBV4-1 combines with J gene TRBJ2-7; 12 nucleotides align to TRBD2. The CDR3 covers 16 residues. The trim removed 1 base at V and 2 bases at J, leaving 3 bases unmatched. Germline CDR1 MGHRA, CDR2 YSYEKL. Here the CDR3 DNA reads TGCGCCAGCAGCCAAGTACTAGCGGGGGGTCCCTACGAGCAGTACTTC. Translated: CASSQVLAGGPYEQYF.

This chain joins TRBV10-1 and TRBJ2-7, with D unclear. This CDR3 has 13 amino acids. Germline loops: CDR1 WNHNN, CDR2 SYGVQD (reference sequence). Trimming stripped 0 bases from V and 3 bases from J, with 6 bases between. The CDR3 protein is CASSESGYYEQYF. Written as DNA, the CDR3 is TGCGCCAGCAGTGAGTCGGGCTACTACGAGCAGTACTTC.

The chain carries TRBV30 and TRBJ2-1; 7 positions agree with TRBD2. V lost 1 base to trimming and J lost 5 bases; unmatched junction nucleotides: 5. The CDR3 totals 14 residues. From germline, CDR1 is GTSNPN and CDR2 SVGIG (reference sequence). The CDR3 here is CAWSDPGLNNEQFF. CDR3 nucleotide sequence: TGTGCCTGGAGTGACCCGGGACTAAACAATGAGCAGTTCTTC.

The V gene is TRBV10-1, the J gene TRBJ2-3; D is perhaps TRBD1 (6 bases). V shed 2 bases and J shed 6 bases, with 15 bases lying between them. This CDR3 is 15 amino acids long. CDR1 is WNHNN, CDR2 SYGVQD, per germline (reference sequence). The CDR3 reads CASSEAAGVADTQYF. The CDR3 DNA is TGCGCCAGCAGTGAGGCTGCAGGGGTCGCGGATACGCAGTATTTT.

V gene TRBV2 combines with J gene TRBJ2-5, with D uncertain. This CDR3 spans 13 amino acids. Germline CDR1 is SNHLY and CDR2 is FYNNEI. Deletions cut 6 bases from V and 1 base from J, with 9 bases between. The CDR3, as DNA: TGTGCCAGCAGCCCGACGGGCCAAGAGACCCAGTACTTC. Translation: CASSPTGQETQYF.

The genes are TRBV19 and TRBJ1-5; D is unresolved. With 3 bases removed from V and 0 bases from J, the gap between germline ends came to 9 bases. The CDR3 loop spans 15 amino acids. Germline V gene sequence: CDR1 LNHDA, CDR2 SQIVND (reference sequence). CDR3 protein: CASSIQADSNQPQHF. Written as DNA, the CDR3 is TGTGCCAGTAGTATTCAGGCAGATAGCAATCAGCCCCAGCATTTT.